The entry below describes one T cell receptor (beta chain). Its antigen is not identified. Germline values: CDR1 MNHEY, CDR2 SVGAGI. The CDR3 length is 15 residues. V lost 5 bases to trimming and J lost 0 bases, with 14 bases between them. The data stem from a study of cytomegalovirus exposure and HLA in healthy donors. Study-level results: With DRB1 most and HLA-C fewest, TCR association rates differed between HLA loci in a later analysis. As confirmed in vitro, three CMV-associated chains were specific for CMV antigens. At a 0.05 false discovery rate, a later analysis found some 17,000 TCR beta sequences to be associated with HLA alleles.

13 Jbeta primers and 60 Vbeta primers were used for the PCR. The table came from immunoSEQ multiplex PCR; TCRdb's copy has only in-frame clones and leaves some out. The sample has some 180,000 clones, approximately 85% seen once. This receptor was obtained from a woman aged 45-59 years in good health and CMV-seronegative. Specimen: PBMCs. The rearrangement links TRBV6-5 to TRBJ2-7, with D maybe TRBD2 (5 bases). Here the CDR3 DNA reads TGTGCCAGCAGTGCCGCGGTGGGGAGCTCCTACGAGCAGTACTTC. It is translated as CASSAAVGSSYEQYF.